Listed below are T cell receptor beta chains from one sample, sequenced in a study of T-cell reconstitution after alpha-beta-depleted transplantation in children. MiXCR, applied by TCRdb to the PCR reads, yields one record per CDR3 protein. The table includes hundreds of thousands of distinct CDR3 sequences, around 9.2% detected once. Here the sequenced sample was PBMCs, mostly from graft donor cells, taken 360 days after TCRalphabeta/CD19-depleted stem cell transplant. The receptors were gathered from a male patient aged 2-10 years who had a stem cell transplant for acute myeloid leukemia, so the T cells may come from the graft donor. CDR3s include the opening cysteine and the closing phenylalanine or tryptophan. A D gene is named only where the DNA matches it firmly. Not all rows give a size; the values are once, few, many and, for expanded clones, a class.

TRBV4-2	-	-	TRBJ2-7	CASSQDRAGVGEQYF	TGTGCCAGCAGCCAAGATCGAGCAGGGGTGGGCGAGCAGTACTTC
TRBV10-3	many	-	TRBJ2-3	CAIRPFRGTDTQYF	TGTGCCATCAGGCCCTTCAGGGGTACAGATACGCAGTATTTT
TRBV9	-	-	TRBJ2-1	CASSVSTPPKGNEQFF	TGTGCCAGCAGCGTCTCGACCCCCCCGAAGGGCAATGAGCAGTTCTTC
TRBV7-2	-	-	TRBJ2-1	CASSLPNNEQFF	TGTGCCAGCAGCTTGCCGAACAATGAGCAGTTCTTC
TRBV29-1	many	TRBD1	TRBJ1-3	CSATGGSGNTIYF	TGCAGCGCAACAGGGGGCTCTGGAAACACCATATATTTT
TRBV7-2	many	-	TRBJ2-3	CASSLGRSSTDTQYF	TGTGCCAGCAGCTTAGGGCGGTCTAGCACAGATACGCAGTATTTT
TRBV12-3/TRBV12-4	many	TRBD2	TRBJ2-7	CASSPGLVVYEQYF	TGTGCCAGCAGTCCTGGACTAGTCGTCTACGAGCAGTACTTC
TRBV7-6	few	TRBD1	TRBJ1-2	CASSSPGQGNYGYTF	TGTGCCAGCAGCTCCCCGGGACAGGGGAACTATGGCTACACCTTC
TRBV27	many	-	TRBJ2-7	CASSSSTSYEQYF	TGTGCCAGCAGTTCCTCTACCTCCTACGAGCAGTACTTC
TRBV20-1	many	-	TRBJ2-1	CSARDQGNEQFF	TGCAGTGCTAGAGATCAAGGGAATGAGCAGTTCTTC
TRBV7-6	-	-	TRBJ2-2	CASSYSQGTARELFF	TGTGCCAGCAGCTATAGCCAGGGGACGGCCCGGGAGCTGTTTTTT
TRBV12-3/TRBV12-4	-	-	TRBJ2-1	CASSLNQAYNEQFF	TGTGCCAGCAGTTTAAACCAGGCCTACAATGAGCAGTTCTTC
TRBV20-1	-	TRBD2	TRBJ2-7	CSARTSGRTPYEQYF	TGCAGTGCTAGGACGAGCGGGAGGACCCCCTACGAGCAGTACTTC
TRBV5-1	many	-	TRBJ1-5	CASSFGQSGQPQHF	TGCGCCAGCAGCTTCGGACAGTCAGGTCAGCCCCAGCATTTT
TRBV30	few	-	TRBJ1-2	CAWSVTGNYGYTF	TGTGCCTGGAGTGTAACGGGGAACTATGGCTACACCTTC
TRBV12-3/TRBV12-4	few	TRBD2	TRBJ2-7	CATSFRGEGLFYEQYF	TGTGCCACCAGTTTCCGGGGGGAAGGACTATTCTACGAGCAGTACTTC
TRBV14	many	-	TRBJ2-5	CASSQDLRGSSQYF	TGTGCCAGCAGCCAAGACTTACGGGGGAGCTCCCAGTACTTC
TRBV5-1	few	-	TRBJ2-1	CASSDESSYNEQFF	TGCGCCAGCAGCGACGAAAGCTCCTACAATGAGCAGTTCTTC
TRBV12-3/TRBV12-4	many	-	TRBJ2-1	CASSLGDPPRNEQFF	TGTGCCAGCAGTTTGGGGGACCCTCCCCGCAATGAGCAGTTCTTC
TRBV18	many	-	TRBJ1-5	CASSPPGLQPQHF	TGTGCCAGCTCACCACCAGGGCTGCAGCCCCAGCATTTT
TRBV7-9	-	-	TRBJ2-1	CASSLIQLDYNEQFF	TGTGCTAGCAGCTTAATTCAATTGGACTACAATGAGCAGTTCTTC
TRBV5-1	-	-	TRBJ1-5	CASSLAGYSNQPQHF	TGCGCCAGCAGCTTGGCCGGGTATAGCAATCAGCCCCAGCATTTT
TRBV5-1	-	-	TRBJ1-2	CASSLGDSGTYGYTF	TGCGCCAGCAGCTTGGGGGACTCCGGGACGTATGGCTACACCTTC
TRBV5-1	few	TRBD2	TRBJ2-1	CASKGTSGRNGSYNEQFF	TGCGCCAGCAAGGGTACTAGCGGGAGGAATGGCTCCTACAATGAGCAGTTCTTC
TRBV20-1	-	-	TRBJ2-1	CSASTHLDEQFF	TGCAGTGCTAGCACCCACCTCGATGAGCAGTTCTTC
TRBV7-9	few	-	TRBJ1-1	CASTYGYAEAFF	TGTGCCAGCACCTACGGGTACGCTGAAGCTTTCTTT
TRBV20-1	few	-	TRBJ2-1	CSARDLYRSTYNEQFF	TGCAGTGCTAGAGACCTTTACCGGTCTACTTACAATGAGCAGTTCTTC
TRBV7-9	few	-	TRBJ1-1	CASSPATEAFF	TGTGCCAGCAGCCCGGCCACTGAAGCTTTCTTT
TRBV20-1	few	-	TRBJ2-1	CSARDRTAFEQFF	TGCAGTGCTAGAGATCGCACGGCATTTGAGCAGTTCTTC
TRBV29-1	many	-	TRBJ2-5	CSVGSGSGTQYF	TGCAGCGTTGGTTCAGGGTCCGGGACCCAGTACTTC
TRBV11-3	few	-	TRBJ2-1	CASSLGRDRLFF	TGTGCCAGCAGCTTAGGCCGGGATAGACTGTTCTTC
TRBV20-1	-	-	TRBJ1-5	CSASRWGEGQPQHF	TGCAGTGCTAGTCGGTGGGGGGAAGGTCAGCCCCAGCATTTT
TRBV27	few	TRBD1	TRBJ2-2	CASRRTGPTGELFF	TGTGCCAGCAGACGGACAGGGCCCACCGGGGAGCTGTTTTTT
TRBV10-3	many	-	TRBJ2-3	CAISESLTDTQYF	TGTGCCATCAGTGAGTCCCTCACAGATACGCAGTATTTT
TRBV9	few	-	TRBJ1-2	CASSVGAAEQGGGYTF	TGTGCCAGCAGCGTAGGGGCGGCGGAGCAAGGTGGTGGCTACACCTTC
TRBV7-9	-	TRBD1	TRBJ1-4	CASSYEGASNEKLFF	TGTGCCAGCAGCTACGAGGGGGCGTCTAATGAAAAACTGTTTTTT
TRBV29-1	-	TRBD2	TRBJ2-1	CSVARLAGYNEQFF	TGCAGCGTTGCCCGACTAGCGGGGTACAATGAGCAGTTCTTC
TRBV12-3/TRBV12-4	many	TRBD2	TRBJ2-3	CASSLGLVTDTQYF	TGTGCCAGCAGCCTTGGACTAGTTACAGATACGCAGTATTTT
TRBV12-3/TRBV12-4	-	-	TRBJ1-5	CASSKDGQPQHF	TGTGCCAGCAGTAAGGACGGTCAGCCCCAGCATTTT
TRBV25-1	-	TRBD2	TRBJ2-1	CASSELFWGTSENEQFF	TGTGCCAGCAGTGAATTATTTTGGGGGACTAGCGAGAATGAGCAGTTCTTC
TRBV12-3/TRBV12-4	few	TRBD2	TRBJ2-7	CASSLTAGSIYEQYF	TGTGCCAGCAGTTTAACAGCGGGAAGTATTTACGAGCAGTACTTC
TRBV20-1	few	-	TRBJ2-1	CSARDHVDAQFF	TGCAGTGCTAGAGATCATGTGGATGCGCAGTTCTTC